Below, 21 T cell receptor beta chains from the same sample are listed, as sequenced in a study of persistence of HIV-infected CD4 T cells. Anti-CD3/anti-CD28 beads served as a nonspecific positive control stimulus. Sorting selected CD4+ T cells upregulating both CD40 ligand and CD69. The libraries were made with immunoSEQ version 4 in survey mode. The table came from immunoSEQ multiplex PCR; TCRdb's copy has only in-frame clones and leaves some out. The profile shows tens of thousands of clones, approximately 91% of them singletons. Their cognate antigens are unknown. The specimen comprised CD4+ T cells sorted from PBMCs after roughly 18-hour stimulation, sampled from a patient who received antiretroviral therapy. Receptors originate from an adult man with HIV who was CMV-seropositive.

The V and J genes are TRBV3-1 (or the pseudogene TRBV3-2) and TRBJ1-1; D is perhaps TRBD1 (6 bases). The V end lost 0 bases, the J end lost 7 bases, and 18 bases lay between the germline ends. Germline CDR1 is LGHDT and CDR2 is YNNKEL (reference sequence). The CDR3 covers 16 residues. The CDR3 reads CASSQEKGVITSEAFF. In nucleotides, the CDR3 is TGTGCCAGCAGCCAAGAAAAGGGGGTGATAACAAGTGAAGCTTTCTTT.

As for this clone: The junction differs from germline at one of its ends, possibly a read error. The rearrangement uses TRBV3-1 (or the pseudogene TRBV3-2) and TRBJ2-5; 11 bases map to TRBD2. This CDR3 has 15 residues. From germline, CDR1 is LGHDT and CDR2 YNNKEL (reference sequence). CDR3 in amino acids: CASGHSGGAYETQYF. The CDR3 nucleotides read TGTGCCAGCGGCCATAGCGGGGGGGCCTATGAGACCCAGTACTTC.

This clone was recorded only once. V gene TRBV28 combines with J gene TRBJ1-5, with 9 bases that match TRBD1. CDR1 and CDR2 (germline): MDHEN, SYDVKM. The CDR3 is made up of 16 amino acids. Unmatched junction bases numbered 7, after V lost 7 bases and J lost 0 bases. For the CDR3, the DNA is TGTGCCAGCAAGGACAGGGGACTGCATAGCAATCAGCCCCAGCATTTT. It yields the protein CASKDRGLHSNQPQHF.

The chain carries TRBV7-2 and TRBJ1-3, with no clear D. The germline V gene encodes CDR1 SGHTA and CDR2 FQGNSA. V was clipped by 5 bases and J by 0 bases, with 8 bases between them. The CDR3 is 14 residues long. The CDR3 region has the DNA TGTGCCAGCAGCCCTACGTTCTCTGGAAACACCATATATTTT. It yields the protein CASSPTFSGNTIYF.

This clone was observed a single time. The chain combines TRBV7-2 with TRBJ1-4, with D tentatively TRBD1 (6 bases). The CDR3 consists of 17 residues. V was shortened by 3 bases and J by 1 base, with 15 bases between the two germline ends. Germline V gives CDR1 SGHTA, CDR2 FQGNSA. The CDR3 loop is CASSLTGAPITNEKLFF. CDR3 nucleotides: TGTGCCAGCAGCTTGACAGGTGCCCCTATAACTAATGAAAAACTGTTTTTT.

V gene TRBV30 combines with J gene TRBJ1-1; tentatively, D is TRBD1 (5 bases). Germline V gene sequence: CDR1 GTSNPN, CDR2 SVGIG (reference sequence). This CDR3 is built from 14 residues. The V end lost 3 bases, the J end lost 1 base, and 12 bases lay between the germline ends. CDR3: CAWRGTSTNTEAFF. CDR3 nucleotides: TGTGCCTGGAGGGGGACCTCCACGAACACTGAAGCTTTCTTT.

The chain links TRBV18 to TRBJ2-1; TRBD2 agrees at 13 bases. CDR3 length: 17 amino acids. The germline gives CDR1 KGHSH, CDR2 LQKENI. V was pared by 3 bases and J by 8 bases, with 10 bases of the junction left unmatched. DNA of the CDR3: TGTGCCAGCTCACCCGTCTGGACTAGCGGGGGCGAGGATGAGCAGTTCTTC. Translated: CASSPVWTSGGEDEQFF.

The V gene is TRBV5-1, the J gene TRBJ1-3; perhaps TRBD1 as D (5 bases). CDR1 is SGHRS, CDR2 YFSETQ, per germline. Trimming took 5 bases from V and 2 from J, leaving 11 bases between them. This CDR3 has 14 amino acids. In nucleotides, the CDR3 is TGCGCCAGCAGGACCGGGACGACTGGAAACACCATATATTTT. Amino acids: CASRTGTTGNTIYF.

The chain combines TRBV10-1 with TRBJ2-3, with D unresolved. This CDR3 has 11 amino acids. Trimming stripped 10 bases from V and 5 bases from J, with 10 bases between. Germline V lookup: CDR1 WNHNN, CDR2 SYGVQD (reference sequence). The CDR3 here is CATATEDTQYF. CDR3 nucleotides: TGCGCCACCGCCACGGAAGATACGCAGTATTTT.

Here the CDR3 DNA reads TGCGCCAGTGCTCCGGGACAGGCGTCCTACGAGCAGTACTTC. Translated: CASAPGQASYEQYF. This chain joins TRBV5-1 and TRBJ2-7; 8 bases are a match to TRBD1. CDR1 and CDR2 from the germline V gene are SGHRS and YFSETQ. The V and J ends lost 8 bases and 1 base, in that order; junction bases with no gene match: 8. The CDR3 is 14 amino acids. The variable domain in full, with the rest retrieved from reference TRBV5-1 and TRBJ2-7, is KAGVTQTPRYLIKTRGQQVTLSCSPISGHRSVSWYQQTPGQGLQFLFEYFSETQRNKGNFPGRFSGRQFSNSRSEMNVSTLELGDSALYLCASAPGQASYEQYFGPGTRLTVT.

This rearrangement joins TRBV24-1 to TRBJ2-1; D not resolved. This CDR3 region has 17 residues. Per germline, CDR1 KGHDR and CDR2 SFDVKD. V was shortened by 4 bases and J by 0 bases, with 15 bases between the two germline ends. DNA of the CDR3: TGTGCCACCAGTGACCCCGCGCCCCACGGCTCCTACAATGAGCAGTTCTTC. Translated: CATSDPAPHGSYNEQFF.

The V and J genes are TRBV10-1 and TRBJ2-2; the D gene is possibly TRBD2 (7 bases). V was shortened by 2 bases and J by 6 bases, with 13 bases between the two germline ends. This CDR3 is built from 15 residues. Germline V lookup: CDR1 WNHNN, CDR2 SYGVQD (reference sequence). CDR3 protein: CASSEAGAGSGELFF. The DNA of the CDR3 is TGCGCCAGCAGTGAGGCGGGGGCTGGGTCCGGGGAGCTGTTTTTT.

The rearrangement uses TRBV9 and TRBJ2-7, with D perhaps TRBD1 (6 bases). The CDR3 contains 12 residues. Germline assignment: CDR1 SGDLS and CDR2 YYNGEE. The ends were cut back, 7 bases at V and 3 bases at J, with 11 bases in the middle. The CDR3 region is CASAKGDYEQYF. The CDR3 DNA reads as TGTGCCAGCGCGAAGGGGGACTACGAGCAGTACTTC. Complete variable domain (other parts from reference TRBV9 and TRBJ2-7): DSGVTQTPKHLITATGQRVTLRCSPRSGDLSVYWYQQSLDQGLQFLIQYYNGEERAKGNILERFSAQQFPDLHSELNLSSLELGDSALYFCASAKGDYEQYFGPGTRLTVT.

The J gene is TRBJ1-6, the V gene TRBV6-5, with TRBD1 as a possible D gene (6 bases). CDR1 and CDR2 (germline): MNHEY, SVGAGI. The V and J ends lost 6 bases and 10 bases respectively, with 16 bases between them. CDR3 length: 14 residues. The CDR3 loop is CASRLQGFGSPLHF. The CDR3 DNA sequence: TGTGCCAGCAGACTTCAGGGGTTCGGGTCACCCCTCCACTTT.

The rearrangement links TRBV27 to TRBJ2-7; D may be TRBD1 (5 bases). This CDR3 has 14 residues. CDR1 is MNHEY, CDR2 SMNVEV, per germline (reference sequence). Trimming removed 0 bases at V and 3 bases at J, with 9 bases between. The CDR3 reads CASSLSAGFYEQYF. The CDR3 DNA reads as TGTGCCAGCAGTTTATCGGCAGGGTTCTACGAGCAGTACTTC.

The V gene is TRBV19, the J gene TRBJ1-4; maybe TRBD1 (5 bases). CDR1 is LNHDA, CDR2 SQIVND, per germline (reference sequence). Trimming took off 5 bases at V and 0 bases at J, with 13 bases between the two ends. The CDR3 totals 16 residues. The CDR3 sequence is CASSVSGVATNEKLFF. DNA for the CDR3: TGTGCCAGTAGTGTATCGGGGGTAGCAACTAATGAAAAACTGTTTTTT.

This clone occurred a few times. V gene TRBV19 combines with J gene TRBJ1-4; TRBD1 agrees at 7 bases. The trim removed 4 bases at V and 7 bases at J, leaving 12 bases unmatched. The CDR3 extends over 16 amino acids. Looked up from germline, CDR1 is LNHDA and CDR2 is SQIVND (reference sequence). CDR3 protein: CASSTDPGQTSEKLFF. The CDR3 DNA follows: TGTGCCAGTAGTACCGACCCGGGACAGACAAGTGAAAAACTGTTTTTT.

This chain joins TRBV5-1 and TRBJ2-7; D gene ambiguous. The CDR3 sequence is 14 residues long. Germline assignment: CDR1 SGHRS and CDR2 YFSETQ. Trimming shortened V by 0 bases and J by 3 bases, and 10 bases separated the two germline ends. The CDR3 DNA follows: TGCGCCAGCAGCTTGGCCGGCAGAGACTACGAGCAGTACTTC. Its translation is CASSLAGRDYEQYF.

The CDR3 DNA follows: TGTGCCAGTACGAAGGACAGGGGCACCGGGGAGCTGTTTTTT. Translation: CASTKDRGTGELFF. The V call is TRBV19, the J call TRBJ2-2; 9 nucleotides align to TRBD1. The junction had 4 bases not matched to a gene; V was cut back by 7 bases and J by 4 bases. This CDR3 contains 14 residues. Germline assignment: CDR1 LNHDA and CDR2 SQIVND (reference sequence).

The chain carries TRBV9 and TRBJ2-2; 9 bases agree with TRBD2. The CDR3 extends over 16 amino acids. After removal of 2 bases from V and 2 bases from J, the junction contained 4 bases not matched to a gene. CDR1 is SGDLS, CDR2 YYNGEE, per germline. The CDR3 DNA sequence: TGTGCCAGCAGCGTCGGCGGGAGGGGAAACACCGGGGAGCTGTTTTTT. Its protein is CASSVGGRGNTGELFF.

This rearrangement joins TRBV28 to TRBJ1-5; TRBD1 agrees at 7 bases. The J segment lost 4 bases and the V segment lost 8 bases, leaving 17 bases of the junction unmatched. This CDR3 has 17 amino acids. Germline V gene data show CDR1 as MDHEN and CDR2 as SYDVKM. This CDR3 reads CASDARDSTFLNQPQHF. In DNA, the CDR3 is TGTGCCAGCGACGCCCGGGACAGTACTTTTCTAAATCAGCCCCAGCATTTT.